These 30 T cell receptor beta chains came from one sample sequenced in a study of blood T cell repertoires in COVID-19 (TCRdb year 2020). Libraries were built with the immunoSEQ multiplex PCR assay. The clones in this table, taken by TCRdb from immuneACCESS, are in-frame only. Not every clone is retained; where verified, under half of the shortfall comes from an unresolved V gene, and the cause of the rest is unknown. The sample table contains roughly 320,000 clones; only one count was recorded for roughly 85% of them. About 7% of the sample is taken by the ten largest. Sequenced input: peripheral blood. These receptors all stem from a human donor in a cohort sampled during active COVID-19.

J is TRBJ2-7 and V is TRBV5-1, with 7 bases aligning to TRBD1. The V gene end was trimmed by 4 bases and the J gene end by 3 bases; junction bases not matched to a gene: 4. This CDR3 has 13 residues. Per germline, CDR1 SGHRS and CDR2 YFSETQ. The DNA of the CDR3 is TGCGCCAGCAGCGTCCGACAGGGCTACGAGCAGTACTTC. Encoded protein: CASSVRQGYEQYF. Using reference TRBV5-1 and TRBJ2-7 for the parts outside the CDR3, the full variable domain is KAGVTQTPRYLIKTRGQQVTLSCSPISGHRSVSWYQQTPGQGLQFLFEYFSETQRNKGNFPGRFSGRQFSNSRSEMNVSTLELGDSALYLCASSVRQGYEQYFGPGTRLTVT.

The chain carries TRBV6-5 and TRBJ1-5; maybe TRBD1 (5 bases). Between the trimmed V and J ends, which lost 0 bases and 6 bases, there was a span of 12 bases. The CDR3 loop spans 15 amino acids. Germline V gene sequence: CDR1 MNHEY, CDR2 SVGAGI. The CDR3 loop is CASSYSRGTGQPQHF. CDR3 in DNA: TGTGCCAGCAGTTACTCGCGGGGGACCGGTCAGCCCCAGCATTTT.

The V gene is TRBV15, the J gene TRBJ1-5, with unresolved D. Trimming removed 0 bases from V and 7 bases from J, with 7 bases in between. The germline V gene encodes CDR1 LNHNV and CDR2 YYDKDF (reference sequence). This CDR3 contains 13 residues. CDR3 DNA: TGTGCCACCAGCAGAGATCGGGGACAGCCCCAGCATTTT. As protein: CATSRDRGQPQHF.

This chain uses TRBV27 with TRBJ2-3; 10 positions match TRBD1. The CDR3 is 17 residues long. Looked up from germline, CDR1 is MNHEY and CDR2 is SMNVEV (reference sequence). Unmatched junction bases numbered 15, after V lost 7 bases and J lost 5 bases. CDR3 sequence reads: CASTNFPGQGFIDTQYF. CDR3 DNA: TGTGCCAGCACGAACTTCCCGGGACAGGGGTTCATAGATACGCAGTATTTT.

The genes are TRBV11-2 and TRBJ1-3; 7 bases map to TRBD1. The CDR3 runs to 16 residues. V shed 4 bases, J shed 4 bases, and the junction held 10 bases outside the gene matches. Germline CDR1 SGHAT, CDR2 FQNNGV. The CDR3 region has the DNA TGTGCCAGCAGCTCGAGACAGGGATTGTGGGGAAACACCATATATTTT. Translation: CASSSRQGLWGNTIYF.

The chain uses TRBV18 and TRBJ1-5; 9 nucleotides agree with TRBD1. The CDR3 loop spans 15 amino acids. V shed 6 bases and J 7 bases; nucleotides not matched to a gene: 10. Germline lookup yields CDR1 KGHSH and CDR2 LQKENI. CDR3 DNA: TGTGCCAGCTCTCAGGGGACAGGGCCCGGGCAGCCCCAGCATTTT. This encodes CASSQGTGPGQPQHF.

The chain recombines TRBV20-1 with TRBJ1-2; tentative D call: TRBD1 (5 bases). V lost 3 bases and J lost 6, with 8 bases in between. Germline lookup yields CDR1 DFQATT and CDR2 SNEGSKA (reference sequence). The CDR3 has 11 residues. CDR3 amino acids: CSASRGNGYTF. CDR3 DNA sequence: TGCAGTGCTAGTCGGGGGAATGGCTACACCTTC.

J is TRBJ2-7 and V is TRBV2; a weak D match, TRBD2 (5 bases). Trimming pared 8 bases from V and 3 bases from J, leaving 17 bases between. Per germline, CDR1 SNHLY and CDR2 FYNNEI. The CDR3 consists of 14 residues. CDR3 residues: CASLSEVGFYEQYF. CDR3 nucleotide sequence: TGTGCCAGCCTATCGGAGGTGGGGTTCTACGAGCAGTACTTC.

This clone was picked up one time. The rearrangement links TRBV27 to TRBJ2-5; 7 nucleotides agree with TRBD1. V shed 8 bases, J shed 1 base, and the junction held 13 bases outside the gene matches. Germline V gene lookup returns CDR1 MNHEY and CDR2 SMNVEV (reference sequence). The CDR3 spans 16 residues. CDR3 sequence: CASRSRGGLPQETQYF. CDR3 DNA sequence: TGTGCCAGCCGTTCCCGAGGGGGCCTCCCCCAAGAGACCCAGTACTTC.

The table lists this clone with a few counts. The rearrangement uses TRBV12-3 or TRBV12-4 and TRBJ2-1; weak D call: TRBD2 (5 bases). V was pared by 5 bases and J by 7 bases, with 6 bases between. The CDR3 covers 11 residues. The CDR3: CASSRLNEQFF. DNA for the CDR3: TGTGCCAGCAGTCGACTAAATGAGCAGTTCTTC.

In DNA form, the CDR3 reads TGCGCCAGCAGCTTGGGGCAGACTATCACAGATACGCAGTATTTT. Its translation: CASSLGQTITDTQYF. The rearrangement uses TRBV5-1 and TRBJ2-3, with D tentatively TRBD2 (5 bases). CDR1 and CDR2 (germline): SGHRS, YFSETQ. Trimming cost V 0 bases and J 2 bases, with 10 bases left between them. The CDR3 runs 15 residues.

This clone appeared a few times. J is TRBJ2-2 and V is TRBV6-4; D perhaps matches TRBD2 (6 bases). The germline V gene has CDR1 MRHNA and CDR2 SNTAGT. The V and J ends lost 4 bases and 3 bases respectively, with 6 bases between them. The CDR3 sequence is 13 residues long. CDR3 in amino acids: CASSGGDTGELFF. The CDR3 nucleotides read TGTGCCAGCAGTGGGGGGGACACCGGGGAGCTGTTTTTT.

This clone was picked up one time. This chain uses TRBV5-1 with TRBJ1-4; tentatively, D is TRBD1 (6 bases). Germline assignment: CDR1 SGHRS and CDR2 YFSETQ. Trimming shortened V by 4 bases and J by 7 bases, and 14 bases separated the two germline ends. This CDR3 region has 14 residues. This CDR3 reads CASSPGTSGEKLFF. In DNA form, the CDR3 reads TGCGCCAGCAGCCCAGGGACATCAGGTGAAAAACTGTTTTTT.

This chain links TRBV27 with TRBJ1-2; the D gene is possibly TRBD1 (5 bases). The CDR3 consists of 15 residues. V lost 0 bases and J 8 bases, leaving 16 bases between the germline ends. Germline V CDR1 and CDR2: MNHEY, SMNVEV (reference sequence). This CDR3 reads CASSLSQGGIYGYTF. The CDR3 DNA follows: TGTGCCAGCAGTTTATCGCAGGGAGGAATCTACGGCTACACCTTC.

The chain recombines TRBV12-5 with TRBJ2-2; perhaps TRBD1 as D (7 bases). Trimming left V 3 bases short and J 7 bases short, with 18 bases between. Germline CDR1 LGHNT, CDR2 FRNRAP. CDR3 length: 16 residues. DNA for the CDR3: TGTGCTAGTGGTTTACTAGCAGGGGGGCCCCACGGGGAGCTGTTTTTT. Protein: CASGLLAGGPHGELFF.

This chain joins TRBV19 and TRBJ2-7; maybe TRBD1 (5 bases). In germline, CDR1 is LNHDA, CDR2 SQIVND (reference sequence). The germline V and J ends were trimmed by 1 base and 3 bases, with 13 bases remaining between them. The CDR3 totals 15 residues. The CDR3 region is CASSIVSAGNYEQYF. CDR3 in DNA: TGTGCCAGTAGTATAGTGTCGGCAGGGAACTACGAGCAGTACTTC.

This clone came up a few times. The gene calls are TRBV5-1 and TRBJ1-6; the D gene is possibly TRBD1 (5 bases). The CDR3 spans 16 residues. CDR1 is SGHRS and CDR2 is YFSETQ in the germline V gene. V lost 1 base to trimming and J lost 9 bases, with 17 bases between them. The CDR3 sequence is CASSLRSRGDGSPLHF. For the CDR3, the DNA is TGCGCCAGCAGCTTGAGGTCTCGGGGGGATGGTTCACCCCTCCACTTT.

This sequence joins TRBV7-3 and TRBJ2-3, with TRBD2 identical over 8 bases. Trimming at V came to 6 bases and at J to 1 base, leaving 3 bases not matched to a gene. Germline V gene sequence: CDR1 SGHTA, CDR2 FQGTGA. The length of the CDR3 is 14 residues. CDR3 sequence: CASSSAGGTDTQYF. The CDR3 DNA reads TGTGCCAGCAGTTCAGCGGGGGGCACAGATACGCAGTATTTT.

The rearrangement joins TRBV6-6 to TRBJ1-4, with D unresolved. The CDR3 loop spans 13 amino acids. The V gene's germline CDR1 is MNHNY and CDR2 SVGAGI (reference sequence). Trimming stripped 0 bases from V and 11 bases from J, with 10 bases between. In DNA form, the CDR3 reads TGTGCCAGCAGTTACTCGCAGGCGCCGAAACTGTTTTTT. It encodes CASSYSQAPKLFF.

In this sample, this clone is medium-sized. The CDR3 here is CASSAGRTIYGYTF. The CDR3 nucleotides read TGCGCCAGCAGCGCGGGCCGAACCATCTATGGCTACACCTTC. The V gene is TRBV5-1, the J gene TRBJ1-2; D is ambiguous. The CDR3 is 14 residues long. V shed 4 bases and J shed 4 bases, with 14 bases lying between them. CDR1 is SGHRS and CDR2 is YFSETQ in the germline V gene.

In DNA, the CDR3 is TGTGCCAGCGGGTACCACAGGGGGCGGGACACTGAAGCTTTCTTT. Translated, it gives CASGYHRGRDTEAFF. This chain uses TRBV6-5 with TRBJ1-1; 9 bases map to TRBD1. V shed 8 bases and J 3 bases; nucleotides not matched to a gene: 10. This CDR3 spans 15 amino acids. The germline V gene encodes CDR1 MNHEY and CDR2 SVGAGI.

This chain links TRBV13 with TRBJ2-3; tentatively, D is TRBD2 (5 bases). Trimming removed 0 bases from V and 0 bases from J, with 13 bases in between. The CDR3 totals 17 residues. Germline loops: CDR1 PRHDT, CDR2 FYEKMQ (reference sequence). Here the CDR3 DNA reads TGTGCCAGCAGCTTAGGTGCGGGTGACGCTAGCACAGATACGCAGTATTTT. It is translated as CASSLGAGDASTDTQYF.

V is TRBV7-2 and J is TRBJ2-2; 7 nucleotides match TRBD1. Germline V CDR1 and CDR2: SGHTA, FQGNSA. Trimming took 1 base from V and 6 from J; bases not matched to a gene: 8. This CDR3 has 16 residues. CDR3 loop: CASSLDSTGKAGELFF. Written as DNA, the CDR3 is TGTGCCAGCAGCTTAGATTCGACAGGGAAGGCCGGGGAGCTGTTTTTT.

The gene calls are TRBV12-3 or TRBV12-4 and TRBJ2-7; D gene uncertain. This CDR3 spans 13 amino acids. Between the trimmed V and J ends, which lost 5 bases and 4 bases, there was a span of 12 bases. This chain's CDR3 is CASSHTDGYEQYF. The CDR3 DNA reads as TGTGCCAGCAGTCACACTGACGGGTACGAGCAGTACTTC.

The rearrangement joins TRBV6-4 to TRBJ2-1; 9 nucleotides align to TRBD2. V gave up 0 bases and J gave up 10 bases; unmatched junction bases: 10. The CDR3 spans 16 residues. Germline CDR1 and CDR2: MRHNA and SNTAGT. CDR3 region: CASSDSSGRGGKEQFF. DNA of the CDR3: TGTGCCAGCAGTGACTCGAGTGGGCGGGGGGGGAAGGAGCAGTTCTTC.

The rearrangement joins TRBV7-9 to TRBJ2-7; TRBD1 agrees at 9 bases. Germline loops: CDR1 SEHNR, CDR2 FQNEAQ (reference sequence). The CDR3 spans 14 residues. V was clipped by 5 bases and J by 4 bases; unmatched bases: 6. CDR3 region: CASSPGGQGYEQYF. CDR3 DNA: TGTGCCAGCAGCCCAGGGGGACAGGGATACGAGCAGTACTTC. Drawing the rest from reference TRBV7-9 and TRBJ2-7, the complete variable domain is DTGVSQNPRHKITKRGQNVTFRCDPISEHNRLYWYRQTLGQGPEFLTYFQNEAQLEKSRLLSDRFSAERPKGSFSTLEIQRTEQGDSAMYLCASSPGGQGYEQYFGPGTRLTVT.

This chain joins TRBV18 and TRBJ1-5, with TRBD1 identical over 7 bases. The V segment lost 3 bases and the J segment 2 bases; nucleotides outside the gene matches: 4. This CDR3 comprises 15 residues. Germline V lookup: CDR1 KGHSH, CDR2 LQKENI. The CDR3 protein is CASSPLGTGNQPQHF. CDR3 DNA: TGTGCCAGCTCACCCCTAGGGACAGGCAATCAGCCCCAGCATTTT.

The chain employs TRBV24-1 and TRBJ2-2, with D possibly matching TRBD2 (6 bases). The CDR3 covers 14 residues. The germline V gene has CDR1 KGHDR and CDR2 SFDVKD. V gave up 9 bases and J gave up 5 bases, with 15 bases separating them. As DNA, the CDR3 is TGTGCCACCCGGGAGAGGGATAAAACCGGGGAGCTGTTTTTT. Translated, it gives CATRERDKTGELFF.

This clone was seen more than once but under ten times. The chain has TRBV24-1 and TRBJ2-2; unclear D gene. The CDR3 is 14 residues long. CDR1 is KGHDR, CDR2 SFDVKD, per germline. V gave up 3 bases and J gave up 1 base, with 5 bases separating them. CDR3 protein: CATSDTVNTGELFF. The CDR3 bases are TGTGCCACCAGTGATACAGTGAACACCGGGGAGCTGTTTTTT.

As for this clone: The junction shows a germline mismatch at one end, possibly a read error. This rearrangement joins TRBV3-1 (or the pseudogene TRBV3-2) to TRBJ1-1; 8 bases are a match to TRBD1. Germline values: CDR1 LGHDT, CDR2 YNNKEL (reference sequence). The CDR3 contains 17 residues. In DNA form, the CDR3 reads TGTGCCAGCAGCCAAGATGGGCCAGGGGGCTTGAACGCTGAAGCTTTCTTT. Translated, it gives CASSQDGPGGLNAEAFF.